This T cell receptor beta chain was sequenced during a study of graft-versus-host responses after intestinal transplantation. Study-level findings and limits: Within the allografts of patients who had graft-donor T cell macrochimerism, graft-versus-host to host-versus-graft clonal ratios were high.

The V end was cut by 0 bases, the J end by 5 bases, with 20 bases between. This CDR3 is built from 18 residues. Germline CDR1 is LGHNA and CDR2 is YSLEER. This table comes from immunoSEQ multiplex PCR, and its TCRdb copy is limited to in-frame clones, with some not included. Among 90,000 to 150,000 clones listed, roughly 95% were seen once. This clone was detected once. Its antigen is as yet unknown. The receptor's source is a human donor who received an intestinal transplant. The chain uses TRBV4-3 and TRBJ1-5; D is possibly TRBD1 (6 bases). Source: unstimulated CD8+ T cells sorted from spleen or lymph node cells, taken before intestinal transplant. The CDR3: CASSQERSRGGPDQPQHF. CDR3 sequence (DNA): TGCGCCAGCAGCCAAGAGAGATCCCGAGGGGGTCCCGATCAGCCCCAGCATTTT.